The rows below give T cell receptor beta chains drawn from one sample of a study of shared clonotypes between healthy human individuals. The repertoire was sequenced with immunoSEQ multiplex PCR; TCRdb's copy has only in-frame clones and lacks some. The sample has more than 2 million clones; approximately 94% are singletons. Sequencing input: naive CD4+ T cells sorted from blood. The receptor source for this set is a man aged 18 to 29 in good health. The CDR3 runs from the conserved cysteine through the conserved F or W. Each record gives: clone size, D gene, J gene, V gene, CDR3 DNA, CDR3 protein. D genes are given only for firm matches. Clone sizes are given selectively: once, few, many, or a class where the clone is expanded.

- | TRBD2 | TRBJ2-7 | TRBV18 | TGTGCCAGCTCCCCAACTAGCGGTTACGAGCAGTACTTC | CASSPTSGYEQYF
once | - | TRBJ1-4 | TRBV6-1 | TGTGCCAGTTGGACAGTTAATGAAAAACTGTTTTTT | CASWTVNEKLFF
- | - | TRBJ2-5 | TRBV2 | TGTGCCAGCAGTGAACGGGGGGCAGGGTACTTC | CASSERGAGYF
once | TRBD2 | TRBJ2-1 | TRBV7-7 | TGTGCTAGCAGCTCACTAGCGGGAGCCTACAATGAGCAGTTCTTC | CASSSLAGAYNEQFF
- | TRBD1 | TRBJ1-3 | TRBV7-2 | TGTGCCAGCAGCTTACGGACAGGGGGTGGAAACACCATATATTTT | CASSLRTGGGNTIYF
- | - | TRBJ2-2 | TRBV7-9 | TGTGCCAGCAGTAAGAACACCGGGGAGCTGTTTTTT | CASSKNTGELFF
- | TRBD1 | TRBJ1-1 | TRBV7-6 | TGTGCCAGCAGCCCGCGGGACAGTGGCACTGAAGCTTTCTTT | CASSPRDSGTEAFF
- | - | TRBJ2-4 | TRBV18 | TGTGCCAGCTCAGCTACACAGGGATCAAACATTCAGTACTTC | CASSATQGSNIQYF
- | - | TRBJ1-1 | TRBV30 | TGTGCCCGGAGTGAGGGTGTCGCGAACACTGAAGCTTTCTTT | CARSEGVANTEAFF
- | - | TRBJ1-1 | TRBV10-2 | TGCGCCAGCAGTGAAAGACAGCCTGGGGTCGGGAGTACTGAAGCTTTCTTT | CASSERQPGVGSTEAFF
- | TRBD1 | TRBJ2-1 | TRBV6-5 | TGTGCCAGCAGCCCACTGACAGGGACGGATGAGCAGTTCTTC | CASSPLTGTDEQFF
once | - | TRBJ1-2 | TRBV2 | TGTGCCAGCGCACCCGGGGCTTATGGCTACACCTTC | CASAPGAYGYTF
- | - | TRBJ2-7 | TRBV15 | TGTGCCACCAGCAGAGATCTCACAGATTACGAGCAGTACTTC | CATSRDLTDYEQYF
- | TRBD2 | TRBJ2-3 | TRBV5-1 | TGCGCCAGCAGCTTAGGGACTAGCGGGAGGGATACGCAGTATTTT | CASSLGTSGRDTQYF
- | - | TRBJ2-3 | TRBV11-2 | TGTGCCAGCAGCTTAGCGTCACTCGGCGCAGATACGCAGTATTTT | CASSLASLGADTQYF
- | TRBD2 | TRBJ2-7 | TRBV5-4 | TGTGCCAGCAGCCAGGGACTAGGCGACGAGCAGTACTTC | CASSQGLGDEQYF
- | - | TRBJ2-3 | TRBV2 | TGTGCCAGCAGCGGTAGTCGCACAGATACGCAGTATTTT | CASSGSRTDTQYF
once | - | TRBJ2-3 | TRBV7-2 | TGTGCCAGCAGCACCTTTCTACCAGATACGCAGTATTTT | CASSTFLPDTQYF
- | - | TRBJ2-7 | TRBV6-1 | TGTGCCAGCAGTGAATCTTGGCAGGGCGAGCAGTACTTC | CASSESWQGEQYF
- | - | TRBJ2-7 | TRBV11-2 | TGTGCCAGCAGCTTACGGAACCTAACTAGTGCCCCCCACGAGCAGTACTTC | CASSLRNLTSAPHEQYF
- | TRBD2 | TRBJ2-5 | TRBV4-1 | TGCGCCAGCAGCCAAGTTCCCAGCGGGGGGGCCGAGACCCAGTACTTC | CASSQVPSGGAETQYF
- | - | TRBJ1-2 | TRBV30 | TGTGCCTGGAGTTTAGGGGCTAACTATGGCTACACCTTC | CAWSLGANYGYTF
- | - | TRBJ1-2 | TRBV7-3 | TGTGCCAGCAGCTTAGGCCCGTACAGGGATTACTATGGCTACACCTTC | CASSLGPYRDYYGYTF
- | - | TRBJ1-3 | TRBV9 | TGTGCCAGCAGCCCACAAGGACAGACTGGAAACACCATATATTTT | CASSPQGQTGNTIYF
- | - | TRBJ2-5 | TRBV2 | TGTGCCAGCAGTGGACGGAAAGAGACCCAGTACTTC | CASSGRKETQYF
- | TRBD2 | TRBJ2-2 | TRBV9 | TGTGCCAGCAGCGTAGCCGGGACTAGCGGGGCGAACACCGGGGAGCTGTTTTTT | CASSVAGTSGANTGELFF
- | TRBD1 | TRBJ1-1 | TRBV7-2 | TGTGCCAGCAGCCTTGGGACAGGGAACACTGAAGCTTTCTTT | CASSLGTGNTEAFF
- | - | TRBJ2-7 | TRBV7-2 | TGTGCCAGCAGCTTCGGGAGAGCCTACGAGCAGTACTTC | CASSFGRAYEQYF
- | TRBD1 | TRBJ1-1 | TRBV4-2 | TGTGCCAGCAGCCAAGGCCAGACAGGGGGGAAAACTGAAGCTTTCTTT | CASSQGQTGGKTEAFF
once | TRBD1 | TRBJ2-2 | TRBV10-2 | TGCGCCAGCAGGGAAGGACAGGGGCCGGTCGGGGAGCTGTTTTTT | CASREGQGPVGELFF
- | TRBD1 | TRBJ1-6 | TRBV10-3 | TGTGCCATCACGGACAGGGGAAATAATTCACCCCTCCACTTT | CAITDRGNNSPLHF
- | TRBD2 | TRBJ2-7 | TRBV18 | TGTGCCAGCTCACCTGTTCAGCGGGGCGACGAGCAGTACTTC | CASSPVQRGDEQYF
- | - | TRBJ1-2 | TRBV28 | TGTGCCAGCACCCTTAGCTCCGGGTCCACCGAGGGCTACACCTTC | CASTLSSGSTEGYTF
- | TRBD2 | TRBJ2-1 | TRBV30 | TGTGCCTGGAGTGGGGGACTAGATTGGAATGAGCAGTTCTTC | CAWSGGLDWNEQFF
- | - | TRBJ1-1 | TRBV6-4 | TGTGCCACGCAGGACCAAACAGGGAGAGGGAACACTGAAGCTTTCTTT | CATQDQTGRGNTEAFF
- | - | TRBJ2-7 | TRBV25-1 | TGCGCCCCGGTGCGTGGACTTTGCTCTGGCTCCTACGAGCAGTACTTC | CAPVRGLCSGSYEQYF
- | - | TRBJ2-1 | TRBV7-2 | TGTGCCAGCAGCTTAGGTACCTCCTACAATGAGCAGTTCTTC | CASSLGTSYNEQFF
once | - | TRBJ1-2 | TRBV5-8 | TGTGCCAGCAGCTTGGGGACAGCACACTATGGCTACACCTTC | CASSLGTAHYGYTF
- | TRBD1 | TRBJ2-7 | TRBV4-1 | TGCGCCAGCAGCCCCGGACAGGCGTCCTACGAGCAGTACTTC | CASSPGQASYEQYF
- | TRBD1 | TRBJ2-7 | TRBV5-1 | TGCGCCAGCCGGGGACAGGGGCGCGACGAGCAGTACTTC | CASRGQGRDEQYF
- | TRBD1 | TRBJ2-1 | TRBV2 | TGTGCCAGCAGGGAACAGGGGGTGGACTACAATGAGCAGTTCTTC | CASREQGVDYNEQFF
- | - | TRBJ2-7 | TRBV5-1 | TGCGCCAGCAGCCCTCAAAGCTCCTACGAGCAGTACTTC | CASSPQSSYEQYF
- | - | TRBJ2-3 | TRBV7-2 | TGTGCCAGCAGCTTAGGCTGGGTGGGGGGCACAGATACGCAGTATTTT | CASSLGWVGGTDTQYF
- | TRBD1 | TRBJ2-6 | TRBV5-1 | TGCGCCAGCAGCCCAAGCGTACAGGGGAAGGGGGCCAACGTCCTGACTTTC | CASSPSVQGKGANVLTF
- | TRBD2 | TRBJ2-7 | TRBV15 | TGTGCCACCAGCAGAGAAGGTCTAGCGGTCTCCTACGAGCAGTACTTC | CATSREGLAVSYEQYF